A selection of T cell receptor beta chains follows, all from one sample in a study of blood T cell repertoires in COVID-19. Using immunoSEQ multiplex PCR, the repertoire was profiled, and TCRdb retains in-frame clones only, with some absent. The sample includes 80,000 to 95,000 clones, 65% to 90% of them seen just once. Material for sequencing was peripheral blood. These receptors came from a woman of 80 years or more with active or convalescent COVID-19. CDR3s include the opening cysteine and the closing phenylalanine or tryptophan. The order of the fields is clone size, D gene, V gene, J gene, CDR3 DNA, CDR3 protein. The D gene is left open where the match is weak. Expanded clones are given a class, and other clones once, few, many or no size at all.

clone size: many; D gene: .; V gene: TRBV3-1/TRBV3-2; J gene: TRBJ1-6; CDR3 DNA: TGTGCCAGCAGCCAGTCCTCACGGTTGAGTTCACCCCTCCACTTT; CDR3 protein: CASSQSSRLSSPLHF
clone size: .; D gene: .; V gene: TRBV21-1; J gene: TRBJ2-5; CDR3 DNA: TGTGCCAGCAGGGCCCAGGGGTATGTAGAGACCCAGTACTTC; CDR3 protein: CASRAQGYVETQYF
clone size: .; D gene: TRBD2; V gene: TRBV9; J gene: TRBJ2-1; CDR3 DNA: TGTGCCAGCAGCGTAGATCAGCGGGGGGCCTACAATGAGCAGTTCTTC; CDR3 protein: CASSVDQRGAYNEQFF
clone size: .; D gene: TRBD1; V gene: TRBV6-5; J gene: TRBJ2-7; CDR3 DNA: TGTGCCAGCAGGCGAGAACAGGGGCAAACCCACGAGCAGTACTTC; CDR3 protein: CASRREQGQTHEQYF
clone size: .; D gene: TRBD2; V gene: TRBV19; J gene: TRBJ2-7; CDR3 DNA: TGTGCCAGTAGTTTTAGCGGGGCCACCTACGAGCAGTACTTC; CDR3 protein: CASSFSGATYEQYF
clone size: few; D gene: TRBD1; V gene: TRBV5-6; J gene: TRBJ2-7; CDR3 DNA: TGTGCCAGCAGCTTGGTAACCCAGGGGGCCTACGAGCAGTACTTC; CDR3 protein: CASSLVTQGAYEQYF
clone size: .; D gene: .; V gene: TRBV7-3; J gene: TRBJ2-4; CDR3 DNA: TGTGCCAGCAGCTTCGGCAGCGGATCGATGGGCAAAAACATTCAGTACTTC; CDR3 protein: CASSFGSGSMGKNIQYF
clone size: .; D gene: .; V gene: TRBV6-1; J gene: TRBJ2-1; CDR3 DNA: TGTGCCAGCAGTGTATCTCTCGTGGGCCCGAGCTCCTACAATGAGCAGTTCTTC; CDR3 protein: CASSVSLVGPSSYNEQFF
clone size: .; D gene: .; V gene: TRBV5-1; J gene: TRBJ1-1; CDR3 DNA: TGCGCCAGCAGCTCGCAGGGGTTCGAAGCTTTCTTT; CDR3 protein: CASSSQGFEAFF
clone size: .; D gene: .; V gene: TRBV28; J gene: TRBJ2-7; CDR3 DNA: TGTGCCAGCACGGACAGCCTCTACGAGCAGTACTTC; CDR3 protein: CASTDSLYEQYF
clone size: .; D gene: TRBD1; V gene: TRBV6-5; J gene: TRBJ2-2; CDR3 DNA: TGTGCCAGCAGTAGTCAGGGGGCCGGGGAGCTGTTTTTT; CDR3 protein: CASSSQGAGELFF
clone size: .; D gene: TRBD2; V gene: TRBV27; J gene: TRBJ2-5; CDR3 DNA: TGTGCCAGCACCCCCGGGCGGGGGGGCCCGGAGACCCAGTACTTC; CDR3 protein: CASTPGRGGPETQYF
clone size: .; D gene: TRBD1; V gene: TRBV27; J gene: TRBJ1-5; CDR3 DNA: TGTGCCAGTTATGGACAGGGAGATAGTCAGCCCCAGCATTTT; CDR3 protein: CASYGQGDSQPQHF
clone size: .; D gene: TRBD2; V gene: TRBV3-1/TRBV3-2; J gene: TRBJ2-5; CDR3 DNA: TGTGCCAGCAGCCAAGCACTAGCGGGTGGGTACCAAGAGACCCAGTACTTC; CDR3 protein: CASSQALAGGYQETQYF
clone size: .; D gene: TRBD1; V gene: TRBV19; J gene: TRBJ2-6; CDR3 DNA: TGTGCCAGTAGGGCCGACAGGGCTAGCTACTCTGGGGCCAACGTCCTGACTTTC; CDR3 protein: CASRADRASYSGANVLTF
clone size: .; D gene: TRBD2; V gene: TRBV7-2; J gene: TRBJ2-1; CDR3 DNA: TGTGCCAGCAGCCCGGGACTAGCGGATGCGGGGAATGAGCAGTTCTTC; CDR3 protein: CASSPGLADAGNEQFF
clone size: .; D gene: .; V gene: TRBV5-1; J gene: TRBJ2-3; CDR3 DNA: TGCGCCAGCAGCTTCAGACTATTTGGAACAGATACGCAGTATTTT; CDR3 protein: CASSFRLFGTDTQYF
clone size: .; D gene: TRBD2; V gene: TRBV19; J gene: TRBJ2-3; CDR3 DNA: TGTGCCAGTAGTACATTAGCGGGGGACACAGATACGCAGTATTTT; CDR3 protein: CASSTLAGDTDTQYF
clone size: .; D gene: TRBD1; V gene: TRBV3-1/TRBV3-2; J gene: TRBJ1-5; CDR3 DNA: TGTGCCAGCAGCCACCCAGACGGCGGACAGGGCAATCAGCCCCAGCATTTT; CDR3 protein: CASSHPDGGQGNQPQHF
clone size: .; D gene: .; V gene: TRBV5-4; J gene: TRBJ2-7; CDR3 DNA: TGTGCCAGCAGCTCAGGACTGGACTCCCACGAGCAGTACTTC; CDR3 protein: CASSSGLDSHEQYF
clone size: .; D gene: TRBD1; V gene: TRBV9; J gene: TRBJ2-3; CDR3 DNA: TGTGCCAGCAGCGTAGGGTGGGACAGTAGCACAGATACGCAGTATTTT; CDR3 protein: CASSVGWDSSTDTQYF
clone size: .; D gene: TRBD2; V gene: TRBV19; J gene: TRBJ2-3; CDR3 DNA: TGTGCCAGTAGTCCTCGGCGCGGGGGGGGCACAGATACGCAGTATTTT; CDR3 protein: CASSPRRGGGTDTQYF
clone size: .; D gene: .; V gene: TRBV18; J gene: TRBJ1-1; CDR3 DNA: TGTGCCAGCTCACCAACTAACCGAGAGAACACTGAAGCTTTCTTT; CDR3 protein: CASSPTNRENTEAFF
clone size: .; D gene: TRBD1; V gene: TRBV7-3; J gene: TRBJ1-4; CDR3 DNA: TGTGCCAGCAGCTTAACAACCGGGACAGCTGAAAAACTGTTTTTT; CDR3 protein: CASSLTTGTAEKLFF
clone size: .; D gene: .; V gene: TRBV7-9; J gene: TRBJ1-5; CDR3 DNA: TGTGCCAGCAGCCCCTCGGGGGGGTATAGCAATCAGCCCCAGCATTTT; CDR3 protein: CASSPSGGYSNQPQHF
clone size: .; D gene: TRBD2; V gene: TRBV28; J gene: TRBJ2-7; CDR3 DNA: TGTGCCAGCAGTGCGTTAGCGGGAGGATCCTACGAGCAGTACTTC; CDR3 protein: CASSALAGGSYEQYF
clone size: .; D gene: .; V gene: TRBV2; J gene: TRBJ1-2; CDR3 DNA: TGTGCCAGCGGTAACAGAAATAACTATGGCTACACCTTC; CDR3 protein: CASGNRNNYGYTF
clone size: .; D gene: .; V gene: TRBV28; J gene: TRBJ1-5; CDR3 DNA: TGTGCCAGCAGTTGGGAAGGGACTAAATATAGCAATCAGCCCCAGCATTTT; CDR3 protein: CASSWEGTKYSNQPQHF
clone size: .; D gene: TRBD2; V gene: TRBV4-1; J gene: TRBJ2-7; CDR3 DNA: TGCGCCAGCAGCCAAGTGACTAGCGGGGGGGCCCTGAGCGAGCAGTACTTC; CDR3 protein: CASSQVTSGGALSEQYF
clone size: .; D gene: TRBD2; V gene: TRBV11-2; J gene: TRBJ2-5; CDR3 DNA: TGTGCCAGCAGCTTGACTAGCGGGGGGGCCTTGAAGACCCAGTACTTC; CDR3 protein: CASSLTSGGALKTQYF
clone size: .; D gene: TRBD1; V gene: TRBV12-3/TRBV12-4; J gene: TRBJ2-1; CDR3 DNA: TGTGCCACCTCGACAGGGACGGGTGAGCAGTTCTTC; CDR3 protein: CATSTGTGEQFF
clone size: .; D gene: .; V gene: TRBV2; J gene: TRBJ2-2; CDR3 DNA: TGTGCCAGCAGTGTAGGACTACAGAACACCGGGGAGCTGTTTTTT; CDR3 protein: CASSVGLQNTGELFF
clone size: .; D gene: .; V gene: TRBV5-6; J gene: TRBJ2-7; CDR3 DNA: TGTGCCAGCAGCTTGTTCACGCGGGCTTCCTACGAGCAGTACTTC; CDR3 protein: CASSLFTRASYEQYF
clone size: .; D gene: .; V gene: TRBV5-1; J gene: TRBJ2-1; CDR3 DNA: TGCGCCAGCAGCTTTGGGTCATCCAAAACCCATAGACTCAATGAGCAGTTCTTC; CDR3 protein: CASSFGSSKTHRLNEQFF
clone size: .; D gene: TRBD2; V gene: TRBV29-1; J gene: TRBJ2-1; CDR3 DNA: TGCAGCGTATCCGGGACTAGGGTATCTGAGCAGTTCTTC; CDR3 protein: CSVSGTRVSEQFF
clone size: .; D gene: TRBD1; V gene: TRBV7-9; J gene: TRBJ1-5; CDR3 DNA: TGTGCCACCCAGGGGGTTCAGCCCCAGCATTTT; CDR3 protein: CATQGVQPQHF
clone size: .; D gene: TRBD2; V gene: TRBV6-2/TRBV6-3; J gene: TRBJ2-3; CDR3 DNA: TGTGCCAGCAGTCCGACTAGCGGGAGGAGGGAAACAGATACGCAGTATTTT; CDR3 protein: CASSPTSGRRETDTQYF
clone size: .; D gene: .; V gene: TRBV5-4; J gene: TRBJ2-2; CDR3 DNA: TGTGCCAGCAGCCCCAGGCAGGCGTTGAACACCGGGGAGCTGTTTTTT; CDR3 protein: CASSPRQALNTGELFF
clone size: few; D gene: .; V gene: TRBV5-8; J gene: TRBJ2-3; CDR3 DNA: TGTGCCAGCAGCTCAGGACTTCGCACAGATACGCAGTATTTT; CDR3 protein: CASSSGLRTDTQYF
clone size: .; D gene: TRBD1; V gene: TRBV3-1/TRBV3-2; J gene: TRBJ1-1; CDR3 DNA: TGTGCCAGCAGCCAAGCAGACAGGGGGCGAGCTTTCTTT; CDR3 protein: CASSQADRGRAFF
clone size: .; D gene: TRBD1; V gene: TRBV11-1; J gene: TRBJ1-2; CDR3 DNA: TGTGCCAGCAGCCCAGGACAGGGGGCATACGGCTACACCTTC; CDR3 protein: CASSPGQGAYGYTF
clone size: .; D gene: .; V gene: TRBV6-5; J gene: TRBJ2-3; CDR3 DNA: TGTGCCAGCAGCACCGGAGGCACAGATACGCAGTATTTT; CDR3 protein: CASSTGGTDTQYF
clone size: .; D gene: TRBD1; V gene: TRBV28; J gene: TRBJ1-2; CDR3 DNA: TGTGCCAGCGGATCGACAGGGAACTATGGCTACACCTTC; CDR3 protein: CASGSTGNYGYTF
clone size: .; D gene: TRBD1; V gene: TRBV19; J gene: TRBJ2-5; CDR3 DNA: TGTGCCAGTAGTCCGACAGGGTTCGGGGAGACCCAGTACTTC; CDR3 protein: CASSPTGFGETQYF
clone size: .; D gene: .; V gene: TRBV12-3/TRBV12-4; J gene: TRBJ2-2; CDR3 DNA: TGTGCCAGCAGTCTCCTATCCGGGGAGCTGTTTTTT; CDR3 protein: CASSLLSGELFF
clone size: .; D gene: .; V gene: TRBV19; J gene: TRBJ2-1; CDR3 DNA: TGTGCCAGTAGTCAGACTTCAAGCTCCTACAATGAGCAGTTCTTC; CDR3 protein: CASSQTSSSYNEQFF
clone size: .; D gene: .; V gene: TRBV7-8; J gene: TRBJ2-7; CDR3 DNA: TGTGCCAGCAGTTTACAGGGTACCGAGGTCGAGCAGTACTTC; CDR3 protein: CASSLQGTEVEQYF
clone size: .; D gene: .; V gene: TRBV7-2; J gene: TRBJ1-1; CDR3 DNA: TGTGCCAGCAGCTTAGCACAGAGGAACACTGAAGCTTTCTTT; CDR3 protein: CASSLAQRNTEAFF